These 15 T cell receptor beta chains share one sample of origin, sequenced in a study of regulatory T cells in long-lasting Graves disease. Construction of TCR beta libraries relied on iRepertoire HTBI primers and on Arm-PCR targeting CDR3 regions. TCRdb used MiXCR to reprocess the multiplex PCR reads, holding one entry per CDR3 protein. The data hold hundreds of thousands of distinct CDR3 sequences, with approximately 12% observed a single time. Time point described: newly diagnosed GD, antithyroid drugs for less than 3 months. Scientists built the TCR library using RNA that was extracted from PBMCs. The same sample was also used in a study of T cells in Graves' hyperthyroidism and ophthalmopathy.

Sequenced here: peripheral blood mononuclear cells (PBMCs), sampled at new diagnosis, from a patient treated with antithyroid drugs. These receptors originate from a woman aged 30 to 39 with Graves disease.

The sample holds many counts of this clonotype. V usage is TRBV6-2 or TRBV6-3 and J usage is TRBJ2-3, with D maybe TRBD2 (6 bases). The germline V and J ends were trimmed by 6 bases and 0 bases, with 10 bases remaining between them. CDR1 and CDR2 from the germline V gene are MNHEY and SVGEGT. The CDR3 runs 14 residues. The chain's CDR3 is CASSTGTSTDTQYF. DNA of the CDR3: TGTGCCAGCAGCACGGGGACTAGCACAGATACGCAGTATTTT.

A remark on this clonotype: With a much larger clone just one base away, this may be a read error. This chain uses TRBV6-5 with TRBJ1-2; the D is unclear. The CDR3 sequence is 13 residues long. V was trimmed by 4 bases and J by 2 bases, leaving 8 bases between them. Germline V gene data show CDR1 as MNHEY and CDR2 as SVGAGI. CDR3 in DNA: TGTGCCAGCAGTTGGTTTAGGAACTATGGCTACACCTTC. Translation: CASSWFRNYGYTF.

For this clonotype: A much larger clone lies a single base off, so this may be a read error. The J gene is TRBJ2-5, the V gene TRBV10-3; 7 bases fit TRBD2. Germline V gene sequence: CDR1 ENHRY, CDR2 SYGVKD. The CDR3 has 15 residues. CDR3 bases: TGTGCCATCAGTGAGTCCGGACTAGGTGAAGATACCCAGTACTTC. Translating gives CAISESGLGEDTQYF.

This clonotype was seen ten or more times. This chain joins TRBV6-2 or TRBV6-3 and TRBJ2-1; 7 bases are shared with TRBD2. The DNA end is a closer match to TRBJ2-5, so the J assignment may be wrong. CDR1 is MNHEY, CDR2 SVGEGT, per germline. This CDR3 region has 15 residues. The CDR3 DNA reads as TGTGCCAGCAGTTACTCGACTAGCTTTGCCGAGACCCAGTACTTC. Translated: CASSYSTSFAETQYF.

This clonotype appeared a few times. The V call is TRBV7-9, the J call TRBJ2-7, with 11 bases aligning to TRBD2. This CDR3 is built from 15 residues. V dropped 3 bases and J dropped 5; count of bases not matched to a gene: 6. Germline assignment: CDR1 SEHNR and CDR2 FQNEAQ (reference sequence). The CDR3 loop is CASSFGSGRANEQYF. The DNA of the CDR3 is TGTGCCAGCAGCTTCGGTAGCGGGAGGGCCAACGAGCAGTACTTC.

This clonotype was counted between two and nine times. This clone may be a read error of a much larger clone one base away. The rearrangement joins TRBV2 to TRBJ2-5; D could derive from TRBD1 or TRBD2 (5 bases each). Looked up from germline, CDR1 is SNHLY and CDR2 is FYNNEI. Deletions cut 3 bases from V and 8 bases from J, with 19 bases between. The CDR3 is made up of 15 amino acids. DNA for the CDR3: TGTGCCAGCAGTGAGGGACGCGGAGCAGTCGATACCCAGTACTTC. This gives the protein CASSEGRGAVDTQYF.

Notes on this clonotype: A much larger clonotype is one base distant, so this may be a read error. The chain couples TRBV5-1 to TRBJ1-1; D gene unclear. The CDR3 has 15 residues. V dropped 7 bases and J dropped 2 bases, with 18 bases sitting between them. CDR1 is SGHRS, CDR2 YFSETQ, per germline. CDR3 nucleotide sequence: TGCGCCAGCTTCCGCGGGGATCAGATTAACACTGAAGCTTTCTTT. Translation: CASFRGDQINTEAFF.

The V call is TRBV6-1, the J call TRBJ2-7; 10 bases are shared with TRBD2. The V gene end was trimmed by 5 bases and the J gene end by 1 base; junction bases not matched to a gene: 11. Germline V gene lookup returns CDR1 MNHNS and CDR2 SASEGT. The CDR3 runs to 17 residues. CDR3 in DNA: TGTGCCAGCAGTCCTCCTCTAGCGGGAGACGAGTCCTACGAGCAGTACTTC. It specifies CASSPPLAGDESYEQYF.

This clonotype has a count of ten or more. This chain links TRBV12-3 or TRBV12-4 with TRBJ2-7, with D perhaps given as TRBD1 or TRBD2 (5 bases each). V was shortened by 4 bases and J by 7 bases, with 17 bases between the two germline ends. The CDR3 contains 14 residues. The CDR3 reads CASSSSGTPTEQYF. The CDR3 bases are TGTGCCAGCAGTTCTTCCGGGACCCCCACGGAGCAGTACTTC.

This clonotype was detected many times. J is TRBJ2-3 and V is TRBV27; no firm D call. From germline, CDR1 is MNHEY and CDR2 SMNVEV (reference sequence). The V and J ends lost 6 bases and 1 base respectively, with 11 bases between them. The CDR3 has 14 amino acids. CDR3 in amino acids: CASSHLSGTDTQYF. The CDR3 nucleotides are TGTGCCAGCAGCCACCTGAGCGGCACAGATACGCAGTATTTT.

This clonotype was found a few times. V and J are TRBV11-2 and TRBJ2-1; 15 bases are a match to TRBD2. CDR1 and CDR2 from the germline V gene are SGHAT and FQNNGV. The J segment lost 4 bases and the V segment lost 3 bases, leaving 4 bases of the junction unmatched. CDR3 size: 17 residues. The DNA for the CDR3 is TGTGCCAGCAGCTTGCCCGGGACTAGCGGGAGGTACAATGAGCAGTTCTTC. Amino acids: CASSLPGTSGRYNEQFF.

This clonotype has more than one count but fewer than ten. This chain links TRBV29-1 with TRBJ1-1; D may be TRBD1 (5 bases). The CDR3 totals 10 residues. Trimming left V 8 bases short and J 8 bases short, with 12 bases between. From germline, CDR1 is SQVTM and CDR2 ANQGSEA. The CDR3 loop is CSTRQPEAFF. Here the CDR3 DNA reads TGCAGCACCCGACAGCCCGAAGCTTTCTTT.

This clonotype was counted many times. In DNA form, the CDR3 reads TGCAGTGCTAGAGATCGGCGGCTAGCGGCAGATACGCAGTATTTT. Amino acid sequence: CSARDRRLAADTQYF. The genes are TRBV20-1 and TRBJ2-3; TRBD2 matches 7 bases. The J segment lost 4 bases and the V segment lost 0 bases, leaving 7 bases of the junction unmatched. Germline V gene lookup returns CDR1 DFQATT and CDR2 SNEGSKA (reference sequence). CDR3 length: 15 residues.

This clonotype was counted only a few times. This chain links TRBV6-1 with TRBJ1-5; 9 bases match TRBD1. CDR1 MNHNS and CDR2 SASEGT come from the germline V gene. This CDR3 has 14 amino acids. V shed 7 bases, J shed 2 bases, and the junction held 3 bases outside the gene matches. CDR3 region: CASKTGGRNQPQHF. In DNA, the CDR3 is TGTGCCAGCAAAACAGGGGGCCGCAATCAGCCCCAGCATTTT.

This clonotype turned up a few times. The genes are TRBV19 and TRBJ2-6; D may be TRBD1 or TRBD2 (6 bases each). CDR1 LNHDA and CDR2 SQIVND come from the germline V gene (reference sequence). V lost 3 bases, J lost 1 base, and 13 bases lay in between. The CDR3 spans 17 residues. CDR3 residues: CASSIGGAGSGANVLTF. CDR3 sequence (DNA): TGTGCCAGTAGTATCGGGGGCGCGGGGTCTGGGGCCAACGTCCTGACTTTC.